What follows are 21 T cell receptor beta chains derived from one specimen sequenced in a study of blood T cell repertoires in COVID-19. Sequencing was performed with immunoSEQ multiplex PCR; in TCRdb, only in-frame clones are kept and a portion is missing. The table includes approximately 300,000 clones, about 85% detected once. The sequenced material came from PBMCs or T cells enriched from blood (not recorded which). Receptor source: a woman aged 30 to 39 who had recovered from COVID-19.

The chain carries TRBV19 and TRBJ1-6, with 9 positions matching TRBD1. The V gene end was trimmed by 0 bases and the J gene end by 6 bases; junction bases not matched to a gene: 6. The V gene's germline CDR1 is LNHDA and CDR2 SQIVND (reference sequence). The CDR3 runs to 17 residues. CDR3 in amino acids: CASSIETGGDGNSPLHF. The CDR3 region has the DNA TGTGCCAGTAGTATAGAGACAGGGGGAGATGGTAATTCACCCCTCCACTTT. Full variable domain (missing parts from reference TRBV19 and TRBJ1-6): DGGITQSPKYLFRKEGQNVTLSCEQNLNHDAMYWYRQDPGQGLRLIYYSQIVNDFQKGDIAEGYSVSREKKESFPLTVTSAQKNPTAFYLCASSIETGGDGNSPLHFGNGTRLTVT.

This clone was detected only once. The chain joins TRBV18 to TRBJ1-3; 7 bases align to TRBD1. The germline CDR1 and CDR2 sequences are KGHSH and LQKENI. The CDR3 sequence is 16 residues long. J lost 7 bases, V lost 2 bases, and 11 bases had no gene match. CDR3 nucleotide sequence: TGTGCCAGCTCACCAAGTTGGGACAGCCTTTTTAACACCATATATTTT. Its protein is CASSPSWDSLFNTIYF.

V is TRBV29-1 and J is TRBJ1-2, with 7 nucleotides matching TRBD1. Germline values: CDR1 SQVTM, CDR2 ANQGSEA. V was clipped by 0 bases and J by 5 bases; unmatched bases: 3. The CDR3 has 13 amino acids. The CDR3 reads CSVEDRGRYGYTF. The CDR3 DNA reads as TGCAGCGTTGAAGACAGGGGGAGGTATGGCTACACCTTC. Based on the CDR3 plus reference TRBV29-1 and TRBJ1-2, the full variable domain is SAVISQKPSRDICQRGTSLTIQCQVDSQVTMMFWYRQQPGQSLTLIATANQGSEATYESGFVIDKFPISRPNLTFSTLTVSNMSPEDSSIYLCSVEDRGRYGYTFGSGTRLTVV.

The chain carries TRBV6-5 and TRBJ1-1, with unresolved D. The CDR3 consists of 15 residues. Trimming removed 0 bases from V and 5 bases from J, with 13 bases in between. Germline values: CDR1 MNHEY, CDR2 SVGAGI. This chain's CDR3 is CASSYSIGRRTEAFF. DNA for the CDR3: TGTGCCAGCAGTTACTCGATAGGTAGGAGGACTGAAGCTTTCTTT.

V gene TRBV7-3 combines with J gene TRBJ2-5; 12 bases match TRBD2. V shed 5 bases and J 3 bases; nucleotides not matched to a gene: 10. This CDR3 spans 17 amino acids. The germline V gene has CDR1 SGHTA and CDR2 FQGTGA. The CDR3 DNA follows: TGTGCCAGCAGCCCCCGGGCTAGCGGGGGGGCCGAAGAGACCCAGTACTTC. Protein: CASSPRASGGAEETQYF.

This chain links TRBV9 with TRBJ1-5; 8 nucleotides agree with TRBD1. V lost 0 bases and J lost 7; bases outside the gene matches: 6. The CDR3 has 15 residues. Per the germline V gene, CDR1 is SGDLS and CDR2 is YYNGEE. The CDR3 protein is CASSVGQGAGQPQHF. The CDR3 region has the DNA TGTGCCAGCAGCGTAGGTCAGGGGGCGGGACAGCCCCAGCATTTT.

J is TRBJ1-5 and V is TRBV27; D is possibly TRBD1 (6 bases). The V gene lost 6 bases and the J gene lost 0 bases, with 12 bases spanning the gap. The CDR3 is made up of 15 amino acids. Germline loops: CDR1 MNHEY, CDR2 SMNVEV (reference sequence). Here the CDR3 reads CASRPQGYSNQPQHF. CDR3 sequence (DNA): TGTGCCAGCAGGCCACAGGGATATAGCAATCAGCCCCAGCATTTT.

The chain has TRBV3-1 (or the pseudogene TRBV3-2) and TRBJ2-7, with 7 bases fitting TRBD2. Germline trimming cut 3 bases from V and 0 bases from J; bases unmatched to any gene: 8. The CDR3 loop spans 16 amino acids. Germline V CDR1 and CDR2: LGHDT, YNNKEL (reference sequence). The CDR3 nucleotides are TGTGCCAGCAGCCAGGCCGGAGCGGGGATCTCCTACGAGCAGTACTTC. Its protein is CASSQAGAGISYEQYF.

The V and J genes are TRBV7-2 and TRBJ1-2; 8 bases agree with TRBD1. V shed 5 bases, J shed 5 bases, and the junction held 7 bases outside the gene matches. Germline V gene lookup returns CDR1 SGHTA and CDR2 FQGNSA. CDR3 length: 14 amino acids. The CDR3 sequence: CASSPHTGGYGYTF. CDR3 nucleotides: TGTGCCAGCAGCCCGCATACAGGGGGTTATGGCTACACCTTC.

The CDR3 sequence: CASSNGQAGETQYF. The CDR3 DNA sequence: TGTGCCAGCAGTAACGGACAGGCCGGGGAGACCCAGTACTTC. The J gene is TRBJ2-5, the V gene TRBV6-5, with 7 bases that match TRBD1. The CDR3 is made up of 14 amino acids. The germline CDR1 and CDR2 sequences are MNHEY and SVGAGI. The V gene end was trimmed by 5 bases and the J gene end by 5 bases; junction bases not matched to a gene: 8.

This sequence joins TRBV7-2 and TRBJ1-3; no firm D call. Trimming took off 5 bases at V and 0 bases at J, with 14 bases between the two ends. CDR1 is SGHTA, CDR2 FQGNSA, per germline. CDR3 length: 16 amino acids. The CDR3 is CASSANMLGSGNTIYF. CDR3 sequence (DNA): TGTGCCAGCAGCGCTAATATGCTCGGCTCTGGAAACACCATATATTTT. Together with reference TRBV7-2 and TRBJ1-3, the CDR3 gives the full variable domain: GAGVSQSPSNKVTEKGKDVELRCDPISGHTALYWYRQSLGQGLEFLIYFQGNSAPDKSGLPSDRFSAERTGGSVSTLTIQRTQQEDSAVYLCASSANMLGSGNTIYFGEGSWLTVV.

The chain recombines TRBV5-1 with TRBJ2-5, with 11 nucleotides matching TRBD1. The CDR3 totals 15 residues. Germline V CDR1 and CDR2: SGHRS, YFSETQ. Trimming at V came to 4 bases and at J to 4 bases, leaving 6 bases not matched to a gene. The CDR3 bases are TGCGCCAGCAGCATAGGACAGGGGGCTGGAGAGACCCAGTACTTC. Protein product: CASSIGQGAGETQYF.

V is TRBV5-4 and J is TRBJ2-7, with 10 bases that match TRBD1. The trim removed 4 bases at V and 3 bases at J, leaving 7 bases unmatched. The CDR3 runs 15 residues. Germline CDR1 SGHNT, CDR2 YYREEE (reference sequence). DNA for the CDR3: TGTGCCAGCAGCGGGACAGGGGCGGCCCTCTACGAGCAGTACTTC. Its translation is CASSGTGAALYEQYF.

Details on this clone: One junction end does not reproduce the germline sequence, and a read error may be involved. This sample includes further DNA sequences coding for the same CDR3. The CDR3: CASSEGTDYGYTF. CDR3 coding DNA: TGTGCCAGCAGCGAAGGGACAGACTATGGCTACACCTTC. The V gene is TRBV5-1, the J gene TRBJ1-2, with 7 bases lining up with TRBD1. This CDR3 spans 13 amino acids. CDR1 and CDR2 (germline): SGHRS, YFSETQ.

The chain joins TRBV6-1 to TRBJ1-2, with D possibly matching TRBD1 (5 bases). The CDR3 contains 17 residues. Deletions cut 2 bases from V and 0 bases from J, with 16 bases between. CDR1 is MNHNS and CDR2 is SASEGT in the germline V gene. CDR3 DNA: TGTGCCAGCAGTGAATTGTCCTCGGGAGGGGCTAACTATGGCTACACCTTC. Protein sequence: CASSELSSGGANYGYTF.

V usage is TRBV27 and J usage is TRBJ2-7, with a tentative D call TRBD1 (7 bases). Trimming took 7 bases from V and 7 from J, leaving 14 bases between them. Germline V lookup: CDR1 MNHEY, CDR2 SMNVEV (reference sequence). The CDR3 length is 12 residues. Written as DNA, the CDR3 is TGTGCCAGCATCGGGGCAGGGGGGGAGCAGTACTTC. Translated, it gives CASIGAGGEQYF.

V is TRBV2 and J is TRBJ2-5; maybe TRBD1 (5 bases). V was pared by 9 bases and J by 2 bases, with 7 bases between. Germline CDR1 SNHLY, CDR2 FYNNEI. The CDR3 totals 11 residues. CDR3 sequence (DNA): TGTGCCAGTAGGGGTCAAGAGACCCAGTACTTC. It translates to CASRGQETQYF.

The J gene is TRBJ1-4, the V gene TRBV28; D gene uncertain. Between the trimmed V and J ends, which lost 5 bases and 6 bases, there was a span of 13 bases. The CDR3 runs 14 residues. CDR1 and CDR2 from the germline V gene are MDHEN and SYDVKM. CDR3 in DNA: TGTGCCAGCAGTCCCGAAAGAGTGGATGAAAAACTGTTTTTT. It encodes CASSPERVDEKLFF. Full variable domain (missing parts from reference TRBV28 and TRBJ1-4): DVKVTQSSRYLVKRTGEKVFLECVQDMDHENMFWYRQDPGLGLRLIYFSYDVKMKEKGDIPEGYSVSREKKERFSLILESASTNQTSMYLCASSPERVDEKLFFGSGTQLSVL.

The rearrangement uses TRBV6-1 and TRBJ2-7; weak D call: TRBD1 (5 bases). The CDR3 covers 18 residues. The V gene's germline CDR1 is MNHNS and CDR2 SASEGT. Trimming removed 2 bases at V and 1 base at J, with 21 bases between. CDR3 bases: TGTGCCAGCAGTGAATTGGTAATGGGGCCGCCTAGGTCCTACGAGCAGTACTTC. The encoded protein is CASSELVMGPPRSYEQYF.

V usage is TRBV25-1 and J usage is TRBJ2-1, with D unclear. The V and J ends lost 7 bases and 1 base respectively, with 5 bases between them. Germline-derived CDR1 and CDR2 are MGHDK and SYGVNS. CDR3 length: 12 residues. The CDR3 protein is CASKLSYNEQFF. CDR3 DNA sequence: TGTGCCAGCAAGCTTTCCTACAATGAGCAGTTCTTC. Together with reference TRBV25-1 and TRBJ2-1, the CDR3 gives the full variable domain: EADIYQTPRYLVIGTGKKITLECSQTMGHDKMYWYQQDPGMELHLIHYSYGVNSTEKGDLSSESTVSRIRTEHFPLTLESARPSHTSQYLCASKLSYNEQFFGPGTRLTVL.

V usage is TRBV7-2 and J usage is TRBJ1-3; D is perhaps TRBD1 (5 bases). The germline V and J ends were trimmed by 3 bases and 0 bases, with 15 bases remaining between them. This CDR3 region has 17 residues. The germline V gene has CDR1 SGHTA and CDR2 FQGNSA. CDR3 coding DNA: TGTGCCAGCAGCTTGGCCACAGGCGGGAGCTCTGGAAACACCATATATTTT. Its protein is CASSLATGGSSGNTIYF.